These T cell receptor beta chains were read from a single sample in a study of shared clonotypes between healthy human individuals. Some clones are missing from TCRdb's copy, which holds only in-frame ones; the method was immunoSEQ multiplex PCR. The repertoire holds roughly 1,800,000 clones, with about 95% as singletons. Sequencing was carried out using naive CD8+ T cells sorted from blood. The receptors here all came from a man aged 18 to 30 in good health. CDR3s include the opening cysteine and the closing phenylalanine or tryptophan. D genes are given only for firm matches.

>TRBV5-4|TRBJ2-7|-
CASSFAGSYEQYF
TGTGCCAGCAGCTTCGCGGGCTCCTACGAGCAGTACTTC
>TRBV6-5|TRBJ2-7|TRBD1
CASSYSIQGTYEQYF
TGTGCCAGCAGTTACTCGATACAGGGGACCTACGAGCAGTACTTC
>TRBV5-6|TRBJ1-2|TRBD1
CASSLLPEQGVHGYTF
TGTGCCAGCAGCTTGTTACCCGAACAGGGGGTCCATGGCTACACCTTC
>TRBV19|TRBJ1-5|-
CASSMKAGQPQHF
TGTGCCAGTAGTATGAAGGCTGGACAGCCCCAGCATTTT
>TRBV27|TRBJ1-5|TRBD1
CASSWGQGSAQPQHF
TGTGCCAGCAGCTGGGGACAGGGGTCCGCTCAGCCCCAGCATTTT
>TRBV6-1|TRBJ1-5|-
CASSGEAGVSNQPQHF
TGTGCCAGCAGTGGGGAAGCAGGGGTGAGCAATCAGCCCCAGCATTTT
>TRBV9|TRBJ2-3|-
CASSEGTATSTDTQYF
TGTGCCAGCAGCGAGGGGACGGCTACTAGCACAGATACGCAGTATTTT
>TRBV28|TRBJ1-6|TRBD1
CASSLTGRTYNSPLHF
TGTGCCAGCAGTTTGACAGGGAGGACCTATAATTCACCCCTCCACTTT
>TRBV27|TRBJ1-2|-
CASSNPGDGYGYTF
TGTGCCAGCAGCAATCCCGGGGACGGCTATGGCTACACCTTC
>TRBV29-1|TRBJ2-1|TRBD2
CSVEDFSGSSYNEQFF
TGCAGCGTTGAAGATTTTAGCGGGAGCTCCTACAATGAGCAGTTCTTC
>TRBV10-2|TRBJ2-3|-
CASSTETGFTDTQYF
TGCGCCAGCAGTACCGAGACAGGTTTCACAGATACGCAGTATTTT
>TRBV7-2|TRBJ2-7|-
CASSLQGSNYEQYF
TGTGCCAGCAGCTTACAGGGATCTAACTACGAGCAGTACTTC
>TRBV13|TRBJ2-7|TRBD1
CASSGHTGTGAYEQYF
TGTGCCAGTAGCGGTCATACCGGGACAGGCGCCTACGAGCAGTACTTC
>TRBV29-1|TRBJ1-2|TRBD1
CSVESQGEANYGYTF
TGCAGCGTTGAAAGCCAGGGGGAAGCTAACTATGGCTACACCTTC
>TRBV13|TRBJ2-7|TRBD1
CASSPTGTGGYEQYF
TGTGCCAGCAGCCCAACCGGGACAGGGGGGTACGAGCAGTACTTC
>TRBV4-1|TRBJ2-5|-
CASSLQDGQPETQYF
TGCGCCAGCAGCCTCCAGGATGGGCAGCCAGAGACCCAGTACTTC
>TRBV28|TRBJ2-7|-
CASSIPGYEQYF
TGTGCCAGCAGTATCCCTGGCTACGAGCAGTACTTC
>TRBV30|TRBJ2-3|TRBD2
CAWSSGGASTDTQYF
TGTGCCTGGAGTTCCGGGGGGGCTAGCACAGATACGCAGTATTTT
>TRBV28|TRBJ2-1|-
CASRGQGSSYNEQFF
TGTGCCAGCAGGGGCCAGGGAAGCTCCTACAATGAGCAGTTCTTC